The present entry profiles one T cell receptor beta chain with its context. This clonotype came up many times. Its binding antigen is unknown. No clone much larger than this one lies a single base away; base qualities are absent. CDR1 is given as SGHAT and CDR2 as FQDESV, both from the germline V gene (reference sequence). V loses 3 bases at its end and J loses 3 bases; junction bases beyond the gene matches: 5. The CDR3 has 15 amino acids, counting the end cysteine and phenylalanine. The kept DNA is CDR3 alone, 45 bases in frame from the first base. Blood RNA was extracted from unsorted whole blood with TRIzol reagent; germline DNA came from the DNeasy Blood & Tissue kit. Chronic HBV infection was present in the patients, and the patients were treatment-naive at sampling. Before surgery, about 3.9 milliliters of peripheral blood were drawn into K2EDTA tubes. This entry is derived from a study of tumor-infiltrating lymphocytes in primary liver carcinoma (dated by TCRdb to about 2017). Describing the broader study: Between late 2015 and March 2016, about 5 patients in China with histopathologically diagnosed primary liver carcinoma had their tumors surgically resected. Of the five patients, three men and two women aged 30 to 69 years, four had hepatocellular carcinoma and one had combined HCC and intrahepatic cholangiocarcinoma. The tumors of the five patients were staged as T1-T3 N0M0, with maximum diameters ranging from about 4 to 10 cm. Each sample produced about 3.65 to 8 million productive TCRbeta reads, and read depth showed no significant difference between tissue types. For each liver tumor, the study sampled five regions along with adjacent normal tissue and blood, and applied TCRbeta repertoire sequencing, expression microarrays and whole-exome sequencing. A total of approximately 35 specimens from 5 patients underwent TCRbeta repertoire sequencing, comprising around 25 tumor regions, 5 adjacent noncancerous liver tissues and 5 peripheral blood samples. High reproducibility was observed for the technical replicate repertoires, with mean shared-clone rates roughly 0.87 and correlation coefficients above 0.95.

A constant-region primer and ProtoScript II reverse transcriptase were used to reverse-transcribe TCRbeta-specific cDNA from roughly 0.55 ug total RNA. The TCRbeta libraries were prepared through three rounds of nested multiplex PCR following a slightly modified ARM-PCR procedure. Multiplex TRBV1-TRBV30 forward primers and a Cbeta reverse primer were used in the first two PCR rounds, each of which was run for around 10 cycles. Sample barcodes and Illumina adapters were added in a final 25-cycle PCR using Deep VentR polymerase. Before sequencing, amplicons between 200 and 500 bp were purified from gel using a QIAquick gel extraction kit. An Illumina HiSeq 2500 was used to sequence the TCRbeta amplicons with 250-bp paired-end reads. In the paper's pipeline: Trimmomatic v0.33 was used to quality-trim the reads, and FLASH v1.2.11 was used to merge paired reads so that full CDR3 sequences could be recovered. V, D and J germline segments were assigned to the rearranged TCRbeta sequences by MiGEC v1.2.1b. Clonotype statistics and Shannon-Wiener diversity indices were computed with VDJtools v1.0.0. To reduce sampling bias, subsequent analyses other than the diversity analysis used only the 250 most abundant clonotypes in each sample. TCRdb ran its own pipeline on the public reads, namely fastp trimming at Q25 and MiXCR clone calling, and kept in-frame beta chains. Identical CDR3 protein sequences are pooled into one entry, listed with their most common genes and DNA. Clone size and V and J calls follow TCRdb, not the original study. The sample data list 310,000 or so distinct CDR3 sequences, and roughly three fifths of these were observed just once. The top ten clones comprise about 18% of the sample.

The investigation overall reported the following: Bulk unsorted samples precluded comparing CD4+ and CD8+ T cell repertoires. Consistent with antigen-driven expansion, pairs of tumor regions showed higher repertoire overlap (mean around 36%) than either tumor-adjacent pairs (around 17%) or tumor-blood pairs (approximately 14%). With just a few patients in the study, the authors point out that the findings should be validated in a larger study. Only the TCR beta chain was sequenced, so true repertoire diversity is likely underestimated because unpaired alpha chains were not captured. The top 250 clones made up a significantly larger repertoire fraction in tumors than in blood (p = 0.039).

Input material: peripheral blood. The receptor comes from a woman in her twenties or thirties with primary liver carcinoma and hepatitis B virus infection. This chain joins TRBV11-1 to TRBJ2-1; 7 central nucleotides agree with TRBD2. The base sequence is TGTGCCAGCAGCTTTGGGAGGGGATACTACAATGAGCAGTTCTTC. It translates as CASSFGRGYYNEQFF. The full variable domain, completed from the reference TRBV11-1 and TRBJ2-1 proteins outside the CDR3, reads EAEVAQSPRYKITEKSQAVAFWCDPISGHATLYWYRQILGQGPELLVQFQDESVVDDSQLPKDRFSAERLKGVDSTLKIQPAELGDSAMYLCASSFGRGYYNEQFFGPGTRLTVL.